The 26 T cell receptor beta chains listed next were all sequenced from one sample in a study of T cell responses to AZD1222 COVID-19 vaccine. The repertoire was sequenced with immunoSEQ multiplex PCR; TCRdb's copy has only in-frame clones and lacks some. The sample records about 150,000 clones, 80% to 90% being singletons. Sample: peripheral blood, taken on day 0 of AZD1222 vaccination. The receptors come from an adult in good health.

The chain couples TRBV7-9 to TRBJ2-5, with TRBD1 matching over 11 bases. CDR3 length: 15 amino acids. From germline, CDR1 is SEHNR and CDR2 FQNEAQ (reference sequence). Trimming removed 5 bases from V and 5 bases from J; junction bases left unmatched: 7. For the CDR3, the DNA is TGTGCCAGCAGCCCCAGGGGGACAGGGGGTGAGACCCAGTACTTC. It codes for CASSPRGTGGETQYF.

The rearrangement joins TRBV3-1 (or the pseudogene TRBV3-2) to TRBJ1-4; a weak D match, TRBD1 (6 bases). The CDR3 is 14 residues long. The ends were cut back, 4 bases at V and 5 bases at J, with 11 bases in the middle. The germline CDR1 and CDR2 sequences are LGHDT and YNNKEL (reference sequence). The DNA for the CDR3 is TGTGCCAGCAGCCGGGGGCAGTTAAATGAAAAACTGTTTTTT. Protein: CASSRGQLNEKLFF.

V usage is TRBV11-2 and J usage is TRBJ2-7; 7 positions match TRBD1. The V gene end was trimmed by 4 bases and the J gene end by 4 bases; junction bases not matched to a gene: 13. Germline V CDR1 and CDR2: SGHAT, FQNNGV. The CDR3 has 16 amino acids. The CDR3: CASSSPRQGRGYEQYF. The CDR3 DNA follows: TGTGCCAGCAGCTCGCCCCGACAGGGTCGAGGGTACGAGCAGTACTTC.

The chain is built from TRBV7-3 and TRBJ2-7; no definite D call. The germline V gene has CDR1 SGHTA and CDR2 FQGTGA. The CDR3 contains 13 residues. V was shortened by 5 bases and J by 1 base, with 9 bases between the two germline ends. The CDR3 here is CASSPYLSYEQYF. The CDR3 nucleotides are TGTGCCAGCAGCCCTTATCTTTCCTACGAGCAGTACTTC.

The rearrangement links TRBV4-2 to TRBJ2-1; tentatively, D is TRBD1 or TRBD2 (5 bases each). With 0 bases removed from V and 8 bases from J, the gap between germline ends came to 14 bases. CDR1 is LGHNA and CDR2 is YNFKEQ in the germline V gene. This CDR3 contains 15 residues. CDR3 nucleotide sequence: TGTGCCAGCAGCCAAGAACTAGTAGGGGCCTATGAGCAGTTCTTC. As protein: CASSQELVGAYEQFF.

The chain carries TRBV19 and TRBJ1-1, with TRBD1 matching 7 bases. Per germline, CDR1 LNHDA and CDR2 SQIVND (reference sequence). Germline trimming cut 5 bases from V and 5 bases from J; bases unmatched to any gene: 11. The CDR3 consists of 15 residues. CDR3 bases: TGTGCCAGTAGTTTGACCAGGGGGGCCGGGACTGAAGCTTTCTTT. Encoded protein: CASSLTRGAGTEAFF. The full variable domain, rest sourced from reference TRBV19 and TRBJ1-1, is DGGITQSPKYLFRKEGQNVTLSCEQNLNHDAMYWYRQDPGQGLRLIYYSQIVNDFQKGDIAEGYSVSREKKESFPLTVTSAQKNPTAFYLCASSLTRGAGTEAFFGQGTRLTVV.

The V and J genes are TRBV12-3 or TRBV12-4 and TRBJ1-5, with D uncertain. This CDR3 contains 12 residues. Trimming shortened V by 7 bases and J by 6 bases, and 10 bases separated the two germline ends. The CDR3 spells CASTFWGQPQHF. The CDR3 DNA follows: TGTGCCAGCACCTTCTGGGGTCAGCCCCAGCATTTT.

This clone was counted a single time. This chain joins TRBV28 and TRBJ1-6; D is undetermined. The germline CDR1 and CDR2 sequences are MDHEN and SYDVKM. Trimming shortened V by 6 bases and J by 13 bases, and 16 bases separated the two germline ends. The CDR3 is 13 amino acids. CDR3 DNA: TGTGCCAGCAGCTTACCCCAGCGGAGGCCCCTCCACTTT. Translation: CASSLPQRRPLHF.

The chain combines TRBV7-6 with TRBJ2-1; tentatively, D is TRBD2 (6 bases). The V end was cut by 1 base, the J end by 4 bases, with 11 bases between. This CDR3 has 15 amino acids. Germline CDR1 SGHVS, CDR2 FNYEAQ. CDR3: CASSLGGRQYNEQFF. DNA for the CDR3: TGTGCCAGCAGCTTAGGGGGGAGGCAATACAATGAGCAGTTCTTC.

The CDR3 DNA sequence: TGTGCCAGCTCACCACGAGGGGACCGCAATCAGCCCCAGCATTTT. It yields the protein CASSPRGDRNQPQHF. The chain uses TRBV18 and TRBJ1-5; a possible D gene is TRBD1 (5 bases). CDR3 size: 15 residues. With 1 base removed from V and 2 bases from J, the gap between germline ends came to 9 bases. Germline lookup yields CDR1 KGHSH and CDR2 LQKENI.

V gene TRBV7-9 combines with J gene TRBJ2-2; D perhaps matches TRBD2 (5 bases). This CDR3 comprises 14 residues. Germline V CDR1 and CDR2: SEHNR, FQNEAQ (reference sequence). V lost 0 bases to trimming and J lost 6 bases, with 8 bases between them. The CDR3, as DNA: TGTGCCAGCAGCTTAGCGCAGAGGGCCGGGGAGCTGTTTTTT. It encodes CASSLAQRAGELFF.

V and J are TRBV9 and TRBJ1-5; weak D call: TRBD1 (6 bases). CDR1 and CDR2 (germline): SGDLS, YYNGEE. The germline V and J ends were trimmed by 3 bases and 7 bases, with 20 bases remaining between them. The CDR3 is 16 amino acids. DNA for the CDR3: TGTGCCAGCAGCGCGGGCATCGGGAAGGGGGTACAGCCCCAGCATTTT. Its translation is CASSAGIGKGVQPQHF.

This clone was picked up one time. The chain recombines TRBV7-2 with TRBJ1-4, with a tentative D call TRBD1 (5 bases). The CDR3 covers 14 residues. Looked up from germline, CDR1 is SGHTA and CDR2 is FQGNSA. Trimming cost V 2 bases and J 6 bases, with 10 bases left between them. CDR3 nucleotide sequence: TGTGCCAGCAGCTTACGTGCCAGGGATGAAAAACTGTTTTTT. Its protein is CASSLRARDEKLFF.

The CDR3 region has the DNA TGTGCCAGCAGCCCGGACGAGCAGTACTTC. It yields the protein CASSPDEQYF. The V and J genes are TRBV27 and TRBJ2-7; D not certain. This CDR3 is 10 amino acids long. Germline V gives CDR1 MNHEY, CDR2 SMNVEV (reference sequence). With 6 bases removed from V and 5 bases from J, the gap between germline ends came to 5 bases.

J is TRBJ2-3 and V is TRBV7-9, with D perhaps TRBD1 or TRBD2 (5 bases each). Germline V gene lookup returns CDR1 SEHNR and CDR2 FQNEAQ (reference sequence). V lost 5 bases to trimming and J lost 2 bases, with 8 bases between them. This CDR3 comprises 13 residues. The CDR3 here is CASSPGTTDTQYF. Here the CDR3 DNA reads TGTGCCAGCAGCCCGGGGACCACAGATACGCAGTATTTT. The full variable domain, completed using reference TRBV7-9 and TRBJ2-3, is DTGVSQNPRHKITKRGQNVTFRCDPISEHNRLYWYRQTLGQGPEFLTYFQNEAQLEKSRLLSDRFSAERPKGSFSTLEIQRTEQGDSAMYLCASSPGTTDTQYFGPGTRLTVL.

This sequence joins TRBV19 and TRBJ1-2; no reliable D call. Germline assignment: CDR1 LNHDA and CDR2 SQIVND (reference sequence). The V gene lost 5 bases and the J gene lost 3 bases, with 7 bases spanning the gap. CDR3 size: 12 residues. The CDR3 coding sequence is TGTGCCAGTAGTCTCCAATACTATGGCTACACCTTC. This codes for CASSLQYYGYTF.

The rearrangement joins TRBV29-1 to TRBJ1-2; a possible D gene is TRBD1 (5 bases). This CDR3 spans 13 amino acids. The V gene lost 3 bases and the J gene lost 3 bases, with 11 bases spanning the gap. The germline CDR1 and CDR2 sequences are SQVTM and ANQGSEA. This CDR3 is CSVDAKGYYGYTF. In DNA, the CDR3 is TGCAGCGTTGATGCGAAGGGGTACTATGGCTACACCTTC.

The rearrangement joins TRBV7-9 to TRBJ1-1, with a weak D call TRBD1 (6 bases). From germline, CDR1 is SEHNR and CDR2 FQNEAQ (reference sequence). This CDR3 spans 13 amino acids. The germline V and J ends were trimmed by 2 bases and 11 bases, with 15 bases remaining between them. CDR3 coding DNA: TGTGCCAGCAGCTTAATCGGGGGGCTGGTGGCTTTCTTT. As protein: CASSLIGGLVAFF.

This clone was detected only once. This chain uses TRBV7-9 with TRBJ1-2, with D unclear. Germline V gives CDR1 SEHNR, CDR2 FQNEAQ (reference sequence). Trimming pared 2 bases from V and 4 bases from J, leaving 17 bases between. This CDR3 contains 16 residues. CDR3 sequence reads: CASSLTSWTGIYGYTF. CDR3 DNA sequence: TGTGCCAGCAGCTTAACTAGTTGGACGGGGATCTATGGCTACACCTTC.

V and J are TRBV24-1 and TRBJ2-7; 7 nucleotides match TRBD2. Per the germline V gene, CDR1 is KGHDR and CDR2 is SFDVKD. The CDR3 sequence is 15 residues long. V was clipped by 2 bases and J by 1 base; unmatched bases: 4. CDR3 nucleotides: TGTGCCACCAGTGATTCGCGGGAGTCATCCTACGAGCAGTACTTC. Protein: CATSDSRESSYEQYF.

This clone was picked up a small number of times. The J gene is TRBJ2-3, the V gene TRBV4-3, with 7 bases fitting TRBD2. V lost 4 bases to trimming and J lost 1 base; unmatched junction nucleotides: 5. This CDR3 contains 15 residues. Germline V gives CDR1 LGHNA, CDR2 YSLEER. The CDR3 DNA reads as TGCGCCAGCAGCCTTTGGACTAGAGGCACAGATACGCAGTATTTT. Translating it yields CASSLWTRGTDTQYF.

The V and J genes are TRBV28 and TRBJ2-2; 8 bases line up with TRBD1. V lost 7 bases to trimming and J lost 5 bases; unmatched junction nucleotides: 15. CDR3 length equals 17 residues. Per the germline V gene, CDR1 is MDHEN and CDR2 is SYDVKM. The chain's CDR3 is CASTSRAGGRWTGELFF. In DNA, the CDR3 is TGTGCCAGCACCTCAAGGGCAGGGGGCAGATGGACCGGGGAGCTGTTTTTT.

V gene TRBV28 combines with J gene TRBJ1-2; weak D call: TRBD1 (6 bases). V lost 3 bases and J lost 2, with 10 bases in between. The CDR3 is 14 amino acids. The germline V gene encodes CDR1 MDHEN and CDR2 SYDVKM. CDR3 residues: CASSFSRGNYGYTF. The CDR3 bases are TGTGCCAGCAGTTTTAGCAGGGGAAACTATGGCTACACCTTC.

This clone has just a few counts. The rearrangement links TRBV10-3 to TRBJ2-7, with D tentatively TRBD1 (6 bases). In germline, CDR1 is ENHRY, CDR2 SYGVKD. The CDR3 loop spans 12 amino acids. V shed 8 bases and J shed 7 bases, with 15 bases lying between them. This CDR3 reads CAISEGTLEQYF. The CDR3 DNA is TGTGCCATCTCCGAGGGGACACTTGAGCAGTACTTC.

The rearrangement links TRBV5-6 to TRBJ1-5, with D tentatively TRBD1 (5 bases). The CDR3 has 15 residues. Trimming took 7 bases from V and 4 from J, leaving 18 bases between them. CDR1 is SGHDT and CDR2 is YYEEEE in the germline V gene. CDR3 nucleotides: TGTGCCAGCGGGACGCGGGGCTCAGGGAATCAGCCCCAGCATTTT. Protein: CASGTRGSGNQPQHF. Looking up the rest from reference TRBV5-6 and TRBJ1-5 gives the full variable domain: DAGVTQSPTHLIKTRGQQVTLRCSPKSGHDTVSWYQQALGQGPQFIFQYYEEEERQRGNFPDRFSGHQFPNYSSELNVNALLLGDSALYLCASGTRGSGNQPQHFGDGTRLSIL.

This clone has more than one count but fewer than ten. The rearrangement uses TRBV19 and TRBJ2-1; 8 bases align to TRBD2. J was trimmed by 7 bases and V by 2 bases; bases with no gene match: 7. The CDR3 is 15 amino acids. Germline V gene data show CDR1 as LNHDA and CDR2 as SQIVND (reference sequence). The CDR3 loop is CASSITSGSGNEQFF. DNA for the CDR3: TGTGCCAGTAGTATAACCAGCGGGAGTGGTAATGAGCAGTTCTTC. Filled out from reference TRBV19 and TRBJ2-1, the complete variable domain reads DGGITQSPKYLFRKEGQNVTLSCEQNLNHDAMYWYRQDPGQGLRLIYYSQIVNDFQKGDIAEGYSVSREKKESFPLTVTSAQKNPTAFYLCASSITSGSGNEQFFGPGTRLTVL.